This T cell receptor beta chain was captured by sequencing in a study of T-cell reconstitution after alpha-beta-depleted transplantation in children. Researchers prepared the TCRbeta library using unique molecular identifiers, the study reports. Via MiXCR, TCRdb re-called the PCR reads, giving one row per CDR3 protein. The data contain 500,000 to 600,000 distinct CDR3 sequences, more than 20% of them singletons. Study-level points and caveats: Alpha-beta T cells about two months after transplant reportedly derived from several hundred expanded graft clones. Surviving recipient T cells and thymic progenitors produced the high day-60 TCRbeta diversity seen in some patients. Newly produced T cells mostly accounted for T-cell counts and diversity one year post-transplant.

The CDR3 contains 16 residues. Trimming cost V 8 bases and J 1 base; bases outside gene matches: 13. CDR1 and CDR2 (germline): LNHNV, YYDKDF (reference sequence). This clonotype was picked up a small number of times. As yet, its antigen is unknown. The input for sequencing was PBMCs, taken before TCRalphabeta/CD19-depleted stem cell transplant. The source is a boy less than two years old with Wiskott-Aldrich syndrome, due to receive a stem cell transplant. The chain is built from TRBV15 and TRBJ2-5; 7 bases map to TRBD2. This CDR3 reads CATSRGLAEPQETQYF. DNA of the CDR3: TGTGCCACCTCGCGCGGCCTAGCGGAACCCCAAGAGACCCAGTACTTC. The full variable domain, with the rest looked up from reference TRBV15 and TRBJ2-5, is DAMVIQNPRYQVTQFGKPVTLSCSQTLNHNVMYWYQQKSSQAPKLLFHYYDKDFNNEADTPDNFQSRRPNTSFCFLDIRSPGLGDTAMYLCATSRGLAEPQETQYFGPGTRLLVL.